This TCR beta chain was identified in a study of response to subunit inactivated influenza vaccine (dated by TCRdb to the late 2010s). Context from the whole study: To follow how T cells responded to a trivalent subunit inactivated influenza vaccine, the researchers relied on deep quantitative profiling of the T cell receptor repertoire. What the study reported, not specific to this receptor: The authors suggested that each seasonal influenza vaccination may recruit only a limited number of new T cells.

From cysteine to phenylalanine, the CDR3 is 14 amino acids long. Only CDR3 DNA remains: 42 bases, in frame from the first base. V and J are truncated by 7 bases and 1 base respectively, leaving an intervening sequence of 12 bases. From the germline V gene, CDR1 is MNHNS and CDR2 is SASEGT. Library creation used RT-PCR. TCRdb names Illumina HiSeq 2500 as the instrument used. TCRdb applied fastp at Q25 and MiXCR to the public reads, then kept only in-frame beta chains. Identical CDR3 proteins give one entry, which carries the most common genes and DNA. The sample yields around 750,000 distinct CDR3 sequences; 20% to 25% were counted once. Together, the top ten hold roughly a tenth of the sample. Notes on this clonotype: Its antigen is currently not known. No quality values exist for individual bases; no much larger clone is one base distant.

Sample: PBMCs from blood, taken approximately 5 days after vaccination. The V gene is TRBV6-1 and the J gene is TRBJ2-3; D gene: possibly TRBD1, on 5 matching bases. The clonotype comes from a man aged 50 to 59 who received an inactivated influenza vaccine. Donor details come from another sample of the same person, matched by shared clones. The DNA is TGTGCCAGCATCCGAGACAGAGGCACAGATACGCAGTATTTT. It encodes CASIRDRGTDTQYF.